These T cell receptor beta chains were read from a single sample in a study of blood T cell repertoires in COVID-19. Clones were read by immunoSEQ multiplex PCR, and TCRdb kept only the in-frame ones, dropping some. The sample carries more than 400,000 clones, 70% to 90% recorded once. Sequencing used peripheral blood. These receptors were collected from a human donor in a cohort sampled during active COVID-19. Both conserved end residues are part of each CDR3. D genes are given only for firm matches. Size values are once, few and many counts, or a class for expanded clones, and some rows have none.

>TRBD1|TRBV27|TRBJ2-7|-
TGTGCCAGCAGTTTATCGGGACAGCTCTACGAGCAGTACTTC
CASSLSGQLYEQYF
>TRBD2|TRBV7-8|TRBJ2-1|few
TGTGCCAGCAGCGCGGGACTAGCGGGAGGGCTCCCCTACAATGAGCAGTTCTTC
CASSAGLAGGLPYNEQFF
>-|TRBV7-9|TRBJ2-1|-
TGTGCCAGCAGCTTATTTCTACCGAGCTCCTACAATGAGCAGTTCTTC
CASSLFLPSSYNEQFF
>TRBD1|TRBV6-2/TRBV6-3|TRBJ1-5|few
TGTGCCAGCAGTTACGACCCGGGACAGCGACATCAGCCCCAGCATTTT
CASSYDPGQRHQPQHF
>-|TRBV5-1|TRBJ2-5|-
TGCGCCAGCTACCACGGGTTTTCAGGGCTTGAGACCCAGTACTTC
CASYHGFSGLETQYF
>-|TRBV12-3/TRBV12-4|TRBJ2-1|-
TGTGCCAGCAGACCCAGTTCCTACAATGAGCAGTTCTTC
CASRPSSYNEQFF
>-|TRBV28|TRBJ1-1|-
TGTGCCAGCAGTTTAGAGGGCGCCTGGGTGAACACTGAAGCTTTCTTT
CASSLEGAWVNTEAFF
>-|TRBV6-6|TRBJ1-1|-
TGTGCCAGCAGTTACTCTCGGAACACTGAAGCTTTCTTT
CASSYSRNTEAFF
>TRBD2|TRBV9|TRBJ2-3|-
TGTGCCAGCAGCGTAGTAGCGGGAGGAACAGATACGCAGTATTTT
CASSVVAGGTDTQYF
>-|TRBV2|TRBJ1-1|-
TGTGCCAGCAGTGTGGAACAGGGTTCCACTGAAGCTTTCTTT
CASSVEQGSTEAFF
>-|TRBV21-1|TRBJ2-1|-
TGTGCCAGCACGGGCGGGAGGCGGGATGGGAACCACAATGAGCAGTTCTTC
CASTGGRRDGNHNEQFF
>TRBD1|TRBV2|TRBJ1-4|-
TGTGCCAGCAGACAGGGGGCATTTGAAAAACTGTTTTTT
CASRQGAFEKLFF
>-|TRBV5-6|TRBJ2-1|-
TGTGCCAGCAGCTCCCGGGATTATGAGCAGTTCTTC
CASSSRDYEQFF
>TRBD1|TRBV28|TRBJ2-7|few
TGTGCCAGCAGTTTAGGACAGGGAAACGGGCAGCAGTACTTC
CASSLGQGNGQQYF
>-|TRBV27|TRBJ1-4|-
TGTGCCAGCAGTTTAGGCAGTGCAACTAATGAAAAACTGTTTTTT
CASSLGSATNEKLFF
>-|TRBV2|TRBJ2-1|-
TGTGCCAGCAGTGGCCGACTAGAGAGTTACAATGAGCAGTTCTTC
CASSGRLESYNEQFF
>-|TRBV3-1/TRBV3-2|TRBJ1-6|-
TGTGCCAGCAGCCCTTTCTTCGACAGGAGTCTGGGTTCACCCCTCCACTTT
CASSPFFDRSLGSPLHF
>-|TRBV2|TRBJ2-1|few
TGTGCCAGCTCTGGGCGGACTGAGGCTGAGCAGTTCTTC
CASSGRTEAEQFF
>-|TRBV25-1|TRBJ1-3|-
TGTGCCAGCAGTGACTTTTCGGACAGTCGCTCTGGAAACACCATATATTTT
CASSDFSDSRSGNTIYF
>-|TRBV5-1|TRBJ2-7|-
TGCGCCAGCTCTGGGGGGGCCCTGAGCTCCTACGAGCAGTACTTC
CASSGGALSSYEQYF
>-|TRBV19|TRBJ2-3|-
TGTGCCAGTAGTATAGTTGCGGCCCTGCCCTCGGGCACAGATACGCAGTATTTT
CASSIVAALPSGTDTQYF
>-|TRBV29-1|TRBJ1-1|-
TGCAGCGTTGCCCAGATTGAAGCTTTCTTT
CSVAQIEAFF
>-|TRBV7-9|TRBJ1-1|-
TGTGCCAGCAGCTTCGCCGGGACATCTGCTGAAGCTTTCTTT
CASSFAGTSAEAFF
>-|TRBV7-9|TRBJ1-5|-
TGTGCCAGCAGCTCCCGGAGTACGGGGGGAAATCAGCCCCAGCATTTT
CASSSRSTGGNQPQHF
>-|TRBV11-2|TRBJ2-5|once
TGTGCCAGCAGCCGGGAGCGGATGGAGACCCAGTACTTC
CASSRERMETQYF
>TRBD1|TRBV5-6|TRBJ1-2|-
TGTGCCAGCAGCGGGGGGACAGAAGTTAACTATGGCTACACCTTC
CASSGGTEVNYGYTF
>-|TRBV4-3|TRBJ1-5|once
TGCGCCAGCAGCCAAGATTTTCGAAAGGGGAATCAGCCCCAGCATTTT
CASSQDFRKGNQPQHF
>-|TRBV6-5|TRBJ2-2|-
TGTGCCACCACCAGGGCATCCGGGGAGCTGTTTTTT
CATTRASGELFF
>-|TRBV7-9|TRBJ1-2|-
TGTGCCAGCAGCTTAGCGACGTCCGGGTCAAATGGCTACACCTTC
CASSLATSGSNGYTF
>TRBD2|TRBV7-2|TRBJ2-2|few
TGTGCCAGCACCTGGACTAGCGGAGTGAACACCGGGGAGCTGTTTTTT
CASTWTSGVNTGELFF
>-|TRBV28|TRBJ1-1|-
TGTGCCAGCAGTTCCATGAACACTGAAGCTTTCTTT
CASSSMNTEAFF
>-|TRBV30|TRBJ1-5|-
TGTGCCTGGAGTCGGGACACGCAACAGCCCCAGCATTTT
CAWSRDTQQPQHF
>TRBD1|TRBV30|TRBJ1-1|-
TGTGCCTGGAGTGTCGGACAGGACACTGAAGCTTTCTTT
CAWSVGQDTEAFF
>TRBD1|TRBV30|TRBJ2-3|-
TGTGCCTTCCGGGACAGGGGTTTAGATACGCAGTATTTT
CAFRDRGLDTQYF
>-|TRBV25-1|TRBJ1-5|-
TGTGCCAGCAGTGAATCAACCGGGACACGGCTGGGCCAAGCCCAGCATTTT
CASSESTGTRLGQAQHF
>TRBD2|TRBV28|TRBJ2-1|-
TGTGCCAGCAGTCAATTAGCGGGAGGGCCCTACAATGAGCAGTTCTTC
CASSQLAGGPYNEQFF
>TRBD1|TRBV5-4|TRBJ1-1|once
TGTGCCAGCAGCTCGATTTCCTGGACAGGGAACACTGAAGCTTTCTTT
CASSSISWTGNTEAFF
>-|TRBV11-2|TRBJ2-2|-
TGTGCCAGCAGCCTAGACGGGGGTCCCGGGGAGCTGTTTTTT
CASSLDGGPGELFF
>-|TRBV19|TRBJ1-2|-
TGTGCCAGTAGTATAGAGACAGGACTCTATGGCTACACCTTC
CASSIETGLYGYTF
>TRBD1|TRBV11-2|TRBJ2-7|-
TGTGCCAGCAGCTTACACGGGACAGGGCCCTACGAGCAGTACTTC
CASSLHGTGPYEQYF
>-|TRBV28|TRBJ1-5|-
TGTGCCAGCAGTACCCATACAGGGAGCAATCAGCCCCAGCATTTT
CASSTHTGSNQPQHF
>-|TRBV6-5|TRBJ2-7|-
TGTGCCAGCCTCTCCGGGGTTGCCTACGAGCAGTACTTC
CASLSGVAYEQYF
>-|TRBV4-2|TRBJ2-7|-
TGTGCCAGCAGCCAAGTGCAGGGGCCTACCTACGAGCAGTACTTC
CASSQVQGPTYEQYF
>-|TRBV3-1/TRBV3-2|TRBJ1-1|-
TGTGCCAGCAGCCAAGACAGAAGCACTGAAGCTTTCTTT
CASSQDRSTEAFF
>-|TRBV7-8|TRBJ2-2|once
TGTGCCAGCAGCTTAGATTGGGGGCGAGGAACCGGGGAGCTGTTTTTT
CASSLDWGRGTGELFF
>-|TRBV5-4|TRBJ1-4|-
TGTGCCAGCAGCTTGAGGCAGGCGACTAATGAAAAACTGTTTTTT
CASSLRQATNEKLFF
>TRBD2|TRBV19|TRBJ2-1|-
TGTGCCAGTAGACCGACTAGCGGGAGACACAATGAGCAGTTCTTC
CASRPTSGRHNEQFF
>-|TRBV4-1|TRBJ2-7|-
TGCGCCAGCAGCCAAGATCCGACGACAGACCTCTACGAGCAGTACTTC
CASSQDPTTDLYEQYF
>TRBD1|TRBV27|TRBJ2-7|-
TGTGCCAGCAGTTCGCTGACAGGGCCCTACGAGCAGTACTTC
CASSSLTGPYEQYF
>-|TRBV11-2|TRBJ2-1|-
TGTGCCAGCAGCCACCCGATGGGGAGCTCCTACAATGAGCAGTTCTTC
CASSHPMGSSYNEQFF
>-|TRBV4-1|TRBJ1-2|-
TGCGCCAGCAGCCAATCTCCTAACTATGGCTACACCTTC
CASSQSPNYGYTF
>-|TRBV9|TRBJ2-7|-
TGTGCCAGCAGCGTAGCTTCCGGCGGATCCTACGAGCAGTACTTC
CASSVASGGSYEQYF